This T cell receptor beta chain was identified in a study of blood T cells in healthy people across ages. Study overall: Researchers report that template switching captured about one barcoded beta molecule per two T cells.

For the second PCR, which ran for roughly 7 to 11 cycles, a sample-barcoded 5' primer and a J-beta primer mix were used. MiXCR, run by TCRdb on the 5' RACE reads, gives a single entry per CDR3 protein. This table holds approximately 800,000 distinct CDR3 sequences, around 68% found once. The germline gives CDR1 SQVTM, CDR2 ANQGSEA. The CDR3 runs 13 residues. V was shortened by 5 bases and J by 4 bases, with 14 bases between the two germline ends. The chain carries TRBV29-1 and TRBJ2-5, with a tentative D call TRBD2 (5 bases). The TCR was taken from a man aged 30 to 45 in good health. Sequenced material: blood. CDR3 nucleotide sequence: TGCAGCGTTTCTGGCCACCGGGGAGAGACCCAGTACTTC. Its translation: CSVSGHRGETQYF.